This T cell receptor (beta chain) was retrieved from a study of blood T cell repertoires in COVID-19. On the study more broadly: The study drew acute and convalescent COVID-19 samples from the United States, Italy and Spain. Sample material is recorded as cDNA or gDNA derived from T cells, B-cell-depleted T cells, or PBMCs.

Original data processing: Researchers report that nucleated cell counts were estimated from reference gene primer amplification. Sequencing was performed with immunoSEQ multiplex PCR; in TCRdb, only in-frame clones are kept and a portion is missing. The V and J calls and the clone size are those of that table, but D and trimming were determined from the DNA. This repertoire shows 120,000 or so clones, 71% found once; its top ten account for approximately 0.79%. The germline V gene has CDR1 MNHEY and CDR2 SVGAGI. The V and J ends lost 4 bases and 0 bases, in that order; junction bases with no gene match: 7. The CDR3 has 16 residues.

The TCR comes from a human donor with acute or convalescent COVID-19. The donor label of this sample is uncertain. Sequencing input: peripheral blood. This chain uses TRBV6-5 with TRBJ1-1; TRBD1 matches at 8 bases. CDR3 sequence (DNA): TGTGCCAGCAGTTTAACAGGGGGGGCCATGAACACTGAAGCTTTCTTT. Encoded protein: CASSLTGGAMNTEAFF.